The sequence of this TCR beta chain was determined in a study of blood T cell repertoires in COVID-19. Across the study: From the United States, Italy and Spain came samples of acute and convalescent COVID-19. The cDNA or gDNA used as material had been derived from T cells, B-cell-depleted T cells, or PBMCs.

The table came from immunoSEQ multiplex PCR; TCRdb's copy has only in-frame clones and leaves some out. This sample has roughly 21,000 clones, with about 80% found just once. Looked up from germline, CDR1 is SNHLY and CDR2 is FYNNEI. Trimming took off 1 base at V and 8 bases at J, with 11 bases between the two ends. The CDR3 has 13 residues. Sequencing used peripheral blood. This chain uses TRBV2 with TRBJ1-1, with unresolved D. The receptor's source is a human donor in a cohort sampled during active COVID-19. CDR3 sequence (DNA): TGTGCCAGCAGTGAAGGGCAGGTTAGGGAAGCTTTCTTT. Its protein is CASSEGQVREAFF. The variable domain in full, with the rest retrieved from reference TRBV2 and TRBJ1-1, is EPEVTQTPSHQVTQMGQEVILRCVPISNHLYFYWYRQILGQKVEFLVSFYNNEISEKSEIFDDQFSVERPDGSNFTLKIRSTKLEDSAMYFCASSEGQVREAFFGQGTRLTVV.